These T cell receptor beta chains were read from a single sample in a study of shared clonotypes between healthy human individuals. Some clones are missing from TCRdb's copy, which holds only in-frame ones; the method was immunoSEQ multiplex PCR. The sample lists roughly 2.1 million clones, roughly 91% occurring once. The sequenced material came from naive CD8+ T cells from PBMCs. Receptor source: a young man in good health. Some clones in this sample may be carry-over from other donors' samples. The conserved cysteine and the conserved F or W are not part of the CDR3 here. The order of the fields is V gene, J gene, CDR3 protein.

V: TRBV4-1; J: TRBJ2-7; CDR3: ASSQRVGDEQY
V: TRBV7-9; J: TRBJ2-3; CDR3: ASSPPYAGESTDTQY
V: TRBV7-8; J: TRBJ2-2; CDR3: ASSPGLAGTTGELF
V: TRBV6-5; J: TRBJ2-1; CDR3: ASNRAGDNEQF
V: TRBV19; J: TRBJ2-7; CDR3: ASSARDSTYEQY
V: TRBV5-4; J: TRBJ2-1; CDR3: ASSLKREVYNEQF
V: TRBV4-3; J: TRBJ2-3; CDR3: ASSHTTSGSFPQY
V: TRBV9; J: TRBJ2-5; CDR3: ASSVEEVVGETQY
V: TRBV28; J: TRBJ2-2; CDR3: ASSGRVTGELF
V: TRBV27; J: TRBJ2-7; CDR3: ASSWGLDYEQY
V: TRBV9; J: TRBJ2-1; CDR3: ASSLPRTSPGNEQF
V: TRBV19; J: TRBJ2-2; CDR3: ASSLGTIINTGELF
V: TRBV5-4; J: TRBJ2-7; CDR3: ASSPDRGYEQY
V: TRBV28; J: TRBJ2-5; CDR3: ASSSLPRLQETQY
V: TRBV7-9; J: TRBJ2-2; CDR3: ASSPGPNTGELF
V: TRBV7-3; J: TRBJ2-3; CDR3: ASSSGLRDTQY
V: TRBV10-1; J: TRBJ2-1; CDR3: ASRGAGQGTYNEQF
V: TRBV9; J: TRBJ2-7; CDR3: ASSVAQSAGVNEQY
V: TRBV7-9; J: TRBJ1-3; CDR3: ASSFGYPIY
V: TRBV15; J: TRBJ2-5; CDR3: ATSRDNVGPQETQY
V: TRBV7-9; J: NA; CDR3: ASSLVQGGYEQY
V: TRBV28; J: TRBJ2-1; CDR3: ASSLATESYNEQF
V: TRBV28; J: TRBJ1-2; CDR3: ASSFTTDFYGYT
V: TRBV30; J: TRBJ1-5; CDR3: AWSVPVDGSNQPQH
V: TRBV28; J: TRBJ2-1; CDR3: ASSLFRDGTQQF
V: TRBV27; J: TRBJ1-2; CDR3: ASSVGGRVRGYT
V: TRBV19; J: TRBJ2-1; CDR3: ASSWTSQGNEQF
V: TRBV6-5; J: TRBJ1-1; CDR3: ASRGLWDTEAF
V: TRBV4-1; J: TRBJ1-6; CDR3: ASSPQDTASSYNSPLH
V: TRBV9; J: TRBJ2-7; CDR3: ASSVGYRGYEQY
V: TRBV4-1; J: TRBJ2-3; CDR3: ASSQGNLGIADTQY
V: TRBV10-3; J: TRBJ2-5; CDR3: AISGWSTGETQY
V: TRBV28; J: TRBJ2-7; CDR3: ASEETRDPFGYEQY
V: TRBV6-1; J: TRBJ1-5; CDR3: ASSFGSNQPQH
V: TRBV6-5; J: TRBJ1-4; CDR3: ASSYYRGFDEKLF
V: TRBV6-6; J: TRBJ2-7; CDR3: ASSYSTIYEQY
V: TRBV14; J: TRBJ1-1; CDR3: ASSQVDGVDAEAF
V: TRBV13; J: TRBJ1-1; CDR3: ASSLGGRTPGAEAF
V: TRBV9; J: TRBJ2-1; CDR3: ASSGTRGREQF
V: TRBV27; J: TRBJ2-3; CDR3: ASSSVGRDTQY
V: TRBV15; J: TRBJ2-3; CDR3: ATSRDAIGLATDTQY
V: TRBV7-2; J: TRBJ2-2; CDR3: ASRGTSETNTGELF
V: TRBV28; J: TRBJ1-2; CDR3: ASSKGTASFSSYGYT
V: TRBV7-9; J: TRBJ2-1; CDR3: ASSLGPGTWDNEQF
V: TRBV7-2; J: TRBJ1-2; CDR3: ASSLAGVPDIYGYT
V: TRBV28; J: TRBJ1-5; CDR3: ASSLDREGDYQPQH
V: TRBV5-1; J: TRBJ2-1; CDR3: ASRTAGHYNEQF
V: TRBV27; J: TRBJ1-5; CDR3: ASKSTNQPQH
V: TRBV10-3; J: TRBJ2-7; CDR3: AISESRGLAVEKGY